The 32 T cell receptor beta chains below all came from one sample that was sequenced in a study of T cells in narcolepsy. The method was immunoSEQ multiplex PCR; TCRdb's version includes in-frame clones alone and lacks a portion of them. The table lists 25,000 to 35,000 clones, roughly four fifths of them singletons. The sequenced sample was CD45RA- memory CD4+ T cells from PBMCs. These receptors were obtained from a human donor with narcolepsy.

V is TRBV30 and J is TRBJ1-5; D not certain. The V gene's germline CDR1 is GTSNPN and CDR2 SVGIG (reference sequence). This CDR3 region has 12 residues. The ends were cut back, 0 bases at V and 7 bases at J, with 7 bases in the middle. CDR3 protein: CAWSVRSQPQHF. The CDR3 DNA follows: TGTGCCTGGAGTGTACGTAGCCAGCCCCAGCATTTT.

The V call is TRBV18, the J call TRBJ1-5; D call uncertain. The CDR3 extends over 15 amino acids. Germline values: CDR1 KGHSH, CDR2 LQKENI. V was pared by 2 bases and J by 0 bases, with 8 bases between. As DNA, the CDR3 is TGTGCCAGCTCACCAGCGACGGATAGCAATCAGCCCCAGCATTTT. Translating gives CASSPATDSNQPQHF.

The rearrangement uses TRBV7-2 and TRBJ1-1, with D possibly TRBD1 on 5 matching bases. V lost 4 bases and J 3 bases, leaving 12 bases between the germline ends. The CDR3 spans 14 residues. Looked up from germline, CDR1 is SGHTA and CDR2 is FQGNSA. The CDR3 protein is CASSSDSYYTEAFF. The CDR3, as DNA: TGTGCCAGCAGCTCTGACAGTTATTACACTGAAGCTTTCTTT.

The CDR3 protein is CASSLVVSGDTQYF. CDR3 bases: TGTGCCAGCAGCTTAGTGGTTAGCGGGGATACGCAGTATTTT. This chain links TRBV7-2 with TRBJ2-3; 7 bases are a match to TRBD2. The CDR3 contains 14 residues. With 1 base clipped from V and 6 bases from J, the junction kept 4 bases outside the gene matches. Germline V lookup: CDR1 SGHTA, CDR2 FQGNSA.

J is TRBJ1-4 and V is TRBV5-4, with 7 bases aligning to TRBD1. CDR3 length equals 14 residues. V lost 0 bases, J lost 7 bases, and 3 bases stayed unmatched. The germline V gene has CDR1 SGHNT and CDR2 YYREEE (reference sequence). CDR3: CASSLDRGSEKLFF. The CDR3, as DNA: TGTGCCAGCAGCTTGGACAGGGGAAGTGAAAAACTGTTTTTT.

The chain recombines TRBV28 with TRBJ1-5; weak D call: TRBD1 (5 bases). There are 15 residues in the CDR3. V lost 5 bases to trimming and J lost 0 bases, with 11 bases between them. CDR1 is MDHEN and CDR2 is SYDVKM in the germline V gene. The CDR3 protein is CASSPGHYSNQPQHF. CDR3 DNA sequence: TGTGCCAGCAGTCCCGGACACTATAGCAATCAGCCCCAGCATTTT.

This clone was recorded once. The same CDR3 arises from other DNA sequences in this sample as well. The chain links TRBV7-9 to TRBJ2-6; no clear D. The CDR3 is made up of 15 amino acids. Trimming removed 5 bases at V and 0 bases at J, with 8 bases between. The germline CDR1 and CDR2 sequences are SEHNR and FQNEAQ (reference sequence). This chain's CDR3 is CASSGPGSGANVLTF. The CDR3, as DNA: TGTGCCAGCAGCGGTCCGGGCTCTGGGGCCAACGTCCTGACTTTC.

The sample holds one count of this clone. This chain uses TRBV7-9 with TRBJ2-1; tentatively, D is TRBD1 (6 bases). This CDR3 has 15 amino acids. Germline V gene lookup returns CDR1 SEHNR and CDR2 FQNEAQ (reference sequence). Deletions cut 3 bases from V and 10 bases from J, with 19 bases between. In DNA form, the CDR3 reads TGTGCCAGCAGCTTTGAACAGGGCCGTTCAGGGGAGCAGTTCTTC. Residues: CASSFEQGRSGEQFF. The whole variable domain, remainder taken from reference TRBV7-9 and TRBJ2-1, is DTGVSQNPRHKITKRGQNVTFRCDPISEHNRLYWYRQTLGQGPEFLTYFQNEAQLEKSRLLSDRFSAERPKGSFSTLEIQRTEQGDSAMYLCASSFEQGRSGEQFFGPGTRLTVL.

The chain carries TRBV6-5 and TRBJ2-7, with 9 positions matching TRBD1. The V gene's germline CDR1 is MNHEY and CDR2 SVGAGI. J lost 2 bases, V lost 5 bases, and 7 bases had no gene match. CDR3 length equals 15 residues. This chain's CDR3 is CASSPDRGRTYEQYF. DNA of the CDR3: TGTGCCAGCAGTCCGGACAGGGGACGTACCTACGAGCAGTACTTC.

V gene TRBV7-2 combines with J gene TRBJ2-3; D is uncertain. Germline values: CDR1 SGHTA, CDR2 FQGNSA. The V gene lost 2 bases and the J gene lost 7 bases, with 7 bases spanning the gap. This CDR3 region has 12 residues. CDR3 DNA sequence: TGTGCCAGCAGCTTATCGACGAATACGCAGTATTTT. Amino acids: CASSLSTNTQYF.

This CDR3 is CASSGGRLDSGNQPQHF. The DNA for the CDR3 is TGTGCCAGCAGCGGCGGGAGGTTGGACAGTGGGAATCAGCCCCAGCATTTT. The V gene is TRBV5-6, the J gene TRBJ1-5, with D possibly matching TRBD1 (6 bases). Germline values: CDR1 SGHDT, CDR2 YYEEEE. V gave up 4 bases and J gave up 4 bases, with 21 bases separating them. The CDR3 length is 17 residues.

CDR3 bases: TGCGCCAGCAGCCATGGGGGAAACACTGAAGCTTTCTTT. This gives the protein CASSHGGNTEAFF. V is TRBV4-1 and J is TRBJ1-1, with a tentative D call TRBD1 (5 bases). V was pared by 3 bases and J by 2 bases, with 7 bases between. Germline V gene lookup returns CDR1 MGHRA and CDR2 YSYEKL. This CDR3 is built from 13 residues.

A remark on this clone: Different DNA sequences within this sample yield the same CDR3. The chain is built from TRBV14 and TRBJ2-7, with 8 bases identical to TRBD1. From germline, CDR1 is SGHDN and CDR2 FVKESK. The length of the CDR3 is 14 residues. V lost 3 bases and J lost 7; bases outside the gene matches: 8. Here the CDR3 reads CASSQDGQGGEQYF. The CDR3 DNA reads as TGTGCCAGCAGCCAGGATGGACAGGGCGGTGAGCAGTACTTC.

The chain combines TRBV6-6 with TRBJ1-2, with 8 bases matching TRBD1. This CDR3 contains 13 residues. The ends lost 0 bases at V and 8 bases at J; junction bases unmatched: 2. Per germline, CDR1 MNHNY and CDR2 SVGAGI (reference sequence). The DNA of the CDR3 is TGTGCCAGCAGTTACTCCTCAGGGGGCGGCTACACCTTC. Encoded protein: CASSYSSGGGYTF.

CDR3 protein: CASSPGGWGEKLFF. The CDR3 bases are TGTGCCAGCAGCCCCGGCGGGTGGGGTGAAAAACTGTTTTTT. V is TRBV27 and J is TRBJ1-4; unclear D gene. The CDR3 totals 14 residues. CDR1 and CDR2 (germline): MNHEY, SMNVEV (reference sequence). The V end lost 6 bases, the J end lost 7 bases, and 15 bases lay between the germline ends. Using reference TRBV27 and TRBJ1-4 for the parts outside the CDR3, the full variable domain is EAQVTQNPRYLITVTGKKLTVTCSQNMNHEYMSWYRQDPGLGLRQIYYSMNVEVTDKGDVPEGYKVSRKEKRNFPLILESPSPNQTSLYFCASSPGGWGEKLFFGSGTQLSVL.

The chain uses TRBV14 and TRBJ1-4; D remains ambiguous. This CDR3 is built from 17 residues. Germline CDR1 is SGHDN and CDR2 is FVKESK. Trimming took 0 bases from V and 8 from J, leaving 19 bases between them. The CDR3 coding sequence is TGTGCCAGCAGCCAAGACCCACGGACGTCCCTGGGCGAAAAACTGTTTTTT. Translation: CASSQDPRTSLGEKLFF. Full variable domain (outside the CDR3, taken from reference TRBV14 and TRBJ1-4): EAGVTQFPSHSVIEKGQTVTLRCDPISGHDNLYWYRRVMGKEIKFLLHFVKESKQDESGMPNNRFLAERTGGTYSTLKVQPAELEDSGVYFCASSQDPRTSLGEKLFFGSGTQLSVL.

The rearrangement links TRBV20-1 to TRBJ2-5; D unresolved. Between the trimmed V and J ends, which lost 3 bases and 2 bases, there was a span of 4 bases. The CDR3 consists of 11 residues. The germline V gene has CDR1 DFQATT and CDR2 SNEGSKA (reference sequence). The CDR3 loop is CSASGQETQYF. Here the CDR3 DNA reads TGCAGTGCTAGCGGGCAAGAGACCCAGTACTTC.

This chain uses TRBV11-2 with TRBJ2-5, with a possible D match to TRBD2 (6 bases). The germline V and J ends were trimmed by 5 bases and 10 bases, with 23 bases remaining between them. Per the germline V gene, CDR1 is SGHAT and CDR2 is FQNNGV. The CDR3 is 15 amino acids. DNA for the CDR3: TGTGCCAGCAGCAACCAGTGGGCTCCCGGCGGGGACCAGTACTTC. Protein sequence: CASSNQWAPGGDQYF.

V usage is TRBV4-2 and J usage is TRBJ2-7; D might be TRBD1 (6 bases). CDR1 is LGHNA and CDR2 is YNFKEQ in the germline V gene. Trimming cost V 1 base and J 1 base, with 8 bases left between them. The CDR3 runs to 14 residues. Here the CDR3 DNA reads TGTGCCAGCAGCCAAGGGCAGGGGTCCTACGAGCAGTACTTC. Protein sequence: CASSQGQGSYEQYF.

The chain is built from TRBV30 and TRBJ2-2; 10 bases map to TRBD2. Germline V lookup: CDR1 GTSNPN, CDR2 SVGIG (reference sequence). V lost 7 bases and J lost 0; bases outside the gene matches: 11. CDR3 size: 17 residues. The CDR3 here is CALTSGVSLTNTGELFF. DNA for the CDR3: TGTGCCTTAACTAGCGGGGTCTCACTAACGAACACCGGGGAGCTGTTTTTT.

This chain joins TRBV7-3 and TRBJ2-1; 8 bases align to TRBD1. V lost 5 bases and J lost 7; bases outside the gene matches: 4. CDR3 size: 13 residues. Germline V lookup: CDR1 SGHTA, CDR2 FQGTGA. CDR3 in DNA: TGTGCCAGCAGCCCTCAGGGGGCGAATGAGCAGTTCTTC. This encodes CASSPQGANEQFF.

This clone was counted only a few times. J is TRBJ2-7 and V is TRBV19; no clear D. Trimming removed 10 bases from V and 5 bases from J, with 12 bases in between. The CDR3 has 11 amino acids. In germline, CDR1 is LNHDA, CDR2 SQIVND (reference sequence). The CDR3 protein is CATDTLDEQYF. DNA of the CDR3: TGTGCCACCGATACCCTCGACGAGCAGTACTTC.

This sequence joins TRBV18 and TRBJ2-1, with TRBD1 matching over 9 bases. The germline CDR1 and CDR2 sequences are KGHSH and LQKENI. The trim removed 3 bases at V and 7 bases at J, leaving 1 base unmatched. CDR3 length: 13 residues. DNA of the CDR3: TGTGCCAGCTCACCCGGACAGGGGAATGAGCAGTTCTTC. Amino acid sequence: CASSPGQGNEQFF.

This sequence joins TRBV6-1 and TRBJ1-2; 9 nucleotides line up with TRBD1. Looked up from germline, CDR1 is MNHNS and CDR2 is SASEGT. CDR3 size: 14 residues. Trimming took 7 bases from V and 5 from J; bases not matched to a gene: 8. Here the CDR3 reads CASTLGTGSYGYTF. The CDR3 nucleotides read TGTGCCAGCACTCTCGGGACAGGGTCGTATGGCTACACCTTC.

The chain has TRBV7-9 and TRBJ1-1; 7 nucleotides line up with TRBD1. J lost 9 bases, V lost 5 bases, and 9 bases had no gene match. From germline, CDR1 is SEHNR and CDR2 FQNEAQ (reference sequence). The CDR3 contains 13 residues. The DNA of the CDR3 is TGTGCCAGCAGCACCGACAGGGCGCAGAAAGCTTTCTTT. Encoded protein: CASSTDRAQKAFF.

The gene calls are TRBV18 and TRBJ1-3; D is unresolved. Germline V gene sequence: CDR1 KGHSH, CDR2 LQKENI. The CDR3 is made up of 15 amino acids. The V end was cut by 1 base, the J end by 5 bases, with 12 bases between. In DNA, the CDR3 is TGTGCCAGCTCACCACTCATGACCGAGAGAAACACCATATATTTT. Its translation is CASSPLMTERNTIYF.

The chain has TRBV20-1 and TRBJ2-3; the D is unclear. The CDR3 totals 11 residues. Germline assignment: CDR1 DFQATT and CDR2 SNEGSKA (reference sequence). Trimming shortened V by 1 base and J by 8 bases, and 7 bases separated the two germline ends. CDR3 nucleotides: TGCAGTGCTAGAGGGGTGGCTACGCAGTATTTT. Translated, it gives CSARGVATQYF.

This chain uses TRBV5-1 with TRBJ1-1, with D unclear. The CDR3 runs to 14 residues. Germline values: CDR1 SGHRS, CDR2 YFSETQ. V shed 2 bases and J shed 4 bases, with 12 bases lying between them. The chain's CDR3 is CASSFQSSGTEAFF. The CDR3 region has the DNA TGCGCCAGCAGCTTCCAATCCTCAGGCACTGAAGCTTTCTTT.

The V and J genes are TRBV4-1 and TRBJ1-1; tentative D call: TRBD1 (6 bases). V dropped 5 bases and J dropped 4 bases, with 20 bases sitting between them. The germline gives CDR1 MGHRA, CDR2 YSYEKL. The CDR3 sequence is 16 residues long. For the CDR3, the DNA is TGCGCCAGCAGCACTCCGGGACAAATAGATGGCACTGAAGCTTTCTTT. Its translation: CASSTPGQIDGTEAFF.

V usage is TRBV7-2 and J usage is TRBJ2-7; 10 bases match TRBD1. V lost 5 bases, J lost 4 bases, and 8 bases stayed unmatched. Germline V gives CDR1 SGHTA, CDR2 FQGNSA. This CDR3 spans 15 amino acids. The CDR3 protein is CASSKDRTGGYEQYF. The CDR3 nucleotides are TGTGCCAGCAGCAAGGACAGGACAGGGGGGTACGAGCAGTACTTC.

The chain employs TRBV10-3 and TRBJ2-1, with TRBD2 matching over 8 bases. Per the germline V gene, CDR1 is ENHRY and CDR2 is SYGVKD. This CDR3 has 16 amino acids. Trimming cost V 4 bases and J 1 base; bases outside gene matches: 6. The CDR3 sequence: CAISAYGGVSYNEQFF. CDR3 in DNA: TGTGCCATCAGTGCCTACGGGGGGGTTTCCTACAATGAGCAGTTCTTC.

The V gene is TRBV18, the J gene TRBJ1-3; 11 positions match TRBD1. V was pared by 4 bases and J by 4 bases, with 9 bases of the junction left unmatched. From germline, CDR1 is KGHSH and CDR2 LQKENI. The CDR3 contains 17 residues. CDR3 region: CASSRPKGQGEGNTIYF. The CDR3 DNA follows: TGTGCCAGCTCACGACCTAAGGGACAGGGGGAAGGAAACACCATATATTTT.